A single sample gave rise to the 20 T cell receptor beta chains below, sequenced in a study of T cells in localized non-small cell lung cancer (dated by TCRdb to about 2020). Libraries were made using the immunoSEQ multiplex PCR assay. TCRdb obtained this table from immuneACCESS and retained in-frame rearrangements with V and J assigned. These tables miss some clones; where compared with another copy, unresolved V genes account for less than half of the shortfall, and the remainder is unexplained. Here the sample has fewer than 15,000 clones; roughly 84% occur a single time. The top ten clonotypes cover approximately 59% of the sample. Specimen: peripheral blood, collected before any cancer treatment. These receptors all stem from a male donor at least 60 years old with stage III lung adenocarcinoma.

CDR3 loop: CASSAQWGVTDTQYF. The CDR3 region has the DNA TGCGCCAGCAGCGCTCAGTGGGGGGTCACAGATACGCAGTATTTT. The gene calls are TRBV5-1 and TRBJ2-3, with D possibly TRBD2 on 6 matching bases. V dropped 4 bases and J dropped 2 bases, with 14 bases sitting between them. CDR3 length: 15 residues. The germline CDR1 and CDR2 sequences are SGHRS and YFSETQ.

This sequence joins TRBV5-4 and TRBJ2-5, with 11 positions matching TRBD2. V shed 7 bases, J shed 6 bases, and the junction held 17 bases outside the gene matches. This CDR3 region has 17 residues. Germline V CDR1 and CDR2: SGHNT, YYREEE (reference sequence). CDR3 DNA: TGTGCCAGCCACCCCCCCCTACTAGCGGGGGTGACACAGACCCAGTACTTC. Translation: CASHPPLLAGVTQTQYF.

This clone was seen once. The rearrangement links TRBV6-5 to TRBJ2-5; TRBD2 is a possible D gene (6 bases). Germline V CDR1 and CDR2: MNHEY, SVGAGI. This CDR3 is 16 amino acids long. Trimming took off 4 bases at V and 1 base at J, with 16 bases between the two ends. As DNA, the CDR3 is TGTGCCAGCAGTTCAGAGCGGGTCCTCATCCAAGAGACCCAGTACTTC. This translates into CASSSERVLIQETQYF.

The chain uses TRBV13 and TRBJ1-2; weak D call: TRBD1 (6 bases). Trimming left V 5 bases short and J 8 bases short, with 21 bases between. CDR3 length: 15 amino acids. Germline V gene sequence: CDR1 PRHDT, CDR2 FYEKMQ (reference sequence). The chain's CDR3 is CASSPPGGRDIGYTF. DNA of the CDR3: TGTGCCAGCAGCCCCCCCGGGGGGCGAGACATCGGCTACACCTTC.

CDR3 DNA sequence: TGCGCCAGCAGCTCTCTCACAGACAGGCCCCCCTACGAGCAGTACTTC. Its protein is CASSSLTDRPPYEQYF. This chain uses TRBV5-1 with TRBJ2-7, with a weak D call TRBD1 (6 bases). V lost 3 bases to trimming and J lost 2 bases, with 18 bases between them. This CDR3 has 16 amino acids. Germline CDR1 SGHRS, CDR2 YFSETQ.

The table lists this clone with a count of one. The gene calls are TRBV10-3 and TRBJ2-1; D ambiguous. Looked up from germline, CDR1 is ENHRY and CDR2 is SYGVKD. Trimming left V 3 bases short and J 7 bases short, with 10 bases between. This CDR3 spans 13 amino acids. The CDR3, as DNA: TGTGCCATCAGTGAAGCCAACGCAAATGAGCAGTTCTTC. Translated, it gives CAISEANANEQFF.

The gene calls are TRBV5-1 and TRBJ2-1, with D perhaps TRBD2 (6 bases). The CDR3 has 14 amino acids. Germline assignment: CDR1 SGHRS and CDR2 YFSETQ. Trimming pared 4 bases from V and 3 bases from J, leaving 11 bases between. The CDR3 protein is CASSKGGGYNEQFF. CDR3 nucleotide sequence: TGCGCCAGCAGCAAGGGAGGTGGCTACAATGAGCAGTTCTTC.

On this clone itself: This CDR3 is also generated by other DNA sequences in the sample. The gene calls are TRBV19 and TRBJ1-5, with a tentative D call TRBD1 (6 bases). CDR3 length: 19 residues. In germline, CDR1 is LNHDA, CDR2 SQIVND (reference sequence). V gave up 8 bases and J gave up 2 bases, with 28 bases separating them. The CDR3 region is CASRGGHTGGGLGNQPQHF. The DNA of the CDR3 is TGTGCCAGTCGTGGGGGGCATACGGGGGGCGGGTTGGGCAATCAGCCCCAGCATTTT.

V is TRBV14 and J is TRBJ2-7, with 7 bases lining up with TRBD1. The CDR3 totals 17 residues. Looked up from germline, CDR1 is SGHDN and CDR2 is FVKESK. Trimming cost V 2 bases and J 2 bases; bases outside gene matches: 12. The CDR3 DNA reads TGTGCCAGCAGCCAATTAACAGGGGCGACCCTCACCTACGAGCAGTACTTC. It yields the protein CASSQLTGATLTYEQYF.

The chain has TRBV11-3 and TRBJ2-1, with 7 bases identical to TRBD2. The CDR3 sequence is 15 residues long. Germline CDR1 and CDR2: SGHNT and YENEEA. J was trimmed by 7 bases and V by 1 base; bases with no gene match: 7. The chain's CDR3 is CASSLGGRAGNEQFF. The CDR3 DNA reads TGTGCCAGCAGCTTAGGAGGGAGGGCAGGTAATGAGCAGTTCTTC.

The chain carries TRBV30 and TRBJ1-2; 9 bases map to TRBD1. Germline CDR1 and CDR2: GTSNPN and SVGIG (reference sequence). V lost 4 bases, J lost 4 bases, and 10 bases stayed unmatched. This CDR3 has 15 residues. The CDR3 DNA is TGTGCCTGGACTCTCTTTAGGACAGGGGCCTATGGCTACACCTTC. Its translation is CAWTLFRTGAYGYTF.

This rearrangement joins TRBV7-2 to TRBJ1-2; D possibly corresponds to TRBD1 (5 bases). The V gene's germline CDR1 is SGHTA and CDR2 FQGNSA. V was trimmed by 4 bases and J by 2 bases, leaving 17 bases between them. This CDR3 comprises 16 residues. This CDR3 reads CASSSYSGFRNYGYTF. The CDR3 coding sequence is TGTGCCAGCAGCTCCTACTCAGGGTTCCGGAACTATGGCTACACCTTC.

The chain couples TRBV11-3 to TRBJ2-2, with D unclear. The V gene's germline CDR1 is SGHNT and CDR2 YENEEA. V lost 4 bases and J lost 6, with 6 bases in between. This CDR3 is built from 12 residues. This chain's CDR3 is CASSWSAGELFF. The DNA of the CDR3 is TGTGCCAGCAGCTGGAGCGCCGGGGAGCTGTTTTTT. Complete variable domain (other parts from reference TRBV11-3 and TRBJ2-2): EAGVVQSPRYKIIEKKQPVAFWCNPISGHNTLYWYLQNLGQGPELLIRYENEEAVDDSQLPKDRFSAERLKGVDSTLKIQPAELGDSAVYLCASSWSAGELFFGEGSRLTVL.

This sequence joins TRBV21-1 and TRBJ1-2; TRBD1, the D gene given by the table, was not confirmed from the DNA. TRBV21-1 constitutes a pseudogene. The CDR3 loop spans 24 amino acids. For the CDR3, the DNA is TGTGCCAGCAGCATAAGACAGCCGCCGGGACAGGGGGCCGAGGATGTTAAGACTAACTATGGCTACACCTTC. Protein: CASSIRQPPGQGAEDVKTNYGYTF.

The rearrangement joins TRBV2 to TRBJ1-5, with no clear D. Looked up from germline, CDR1 is SNHLY and CDR2 is FYNNEI. Trimming took off 2 bases at V and 4 bases at J, with 6 bases between the two ends. This CDR3 region has 13 residues. CDR3 loop: CASSETGNQPQHF. In nucleotides, the CDR3 is TGTGCCAGCAGTGAAACGGGGAATCAGCCCCAGCATTTT. The whole variable domain, remainder taken from reference TRBV2 and TRBJ1-5, is EPEVTQTPSHQVTQMGQEVILRCVPISNHLYFYWYRQILGQKVEFLVSFYNNEISEKSEIFDDQFSVERPDGSNFTLKIRSTKLEDSAMYFCASSETGNQPQHFGDGTRLSIL.

The chain joins TRBV13 to TRBJ2-7; D may match TRBD1 or TRBD2 (7 bases each). CDR1 is PRHDT, CDR2 FYEKMQ, per germline (reference sequence). Trimming pared 5 bases from V and 0 bases from J, leaving 14 bases between. This CDR3 is built from 15 residues. CDR3 sequence: CASSPGGENSYEQYF. CDR3 bases: TGTGCCAGCAGCCCAGGGGGGGAGAACTCCTACGAGCAGTACTTC.

The V and J genes are TRBV18 and TRBJ1-5; unclear D gene. CDR1 KGHSH and CDR2 LQKENI come from the germline V gene. This CDR3 is 12 amino acids long. Trimming took 3 bases from V and 9 from J, leaving 9 bases between them. For the CDR3, the DNA is TGTGCCAGCTCACCCGGGATGGGGCCCCAGCATTTT. Residues: CASSPGMGPQHF.

The gene calls are TRBV9 and TRBJ2-1; D uncertain. The CDR3 loop spans 15 amino acids. In germline, CDR1 is SGDLS, CDR2 YYNGEE. Trimming cost V 2 bases and J 2 bases, with 11 bases left between them. The CDR3 loop is CASSVGTSPYNEQFF. The CDR3 DNA reads TGTGCCAGCAGCGTGGGAACTTCTCCCTACAATGAGCAGTTCTTC.

V is TRBV19 and J is TRBJ1-2; 7 bases align to TRBD1. CDR1 and CDR2 from the germline V gene are LNHDA and SQIVND (reference sequence). The ends lost 3 bases at V and 7 bases at J; junction bases unmatched: 14. The CDR3 is 16 amino acids. The CDR3 spells CASSIGQSGTEAGYTF. DNA for the CDR3: TGTGCCAGTAGTATCGGACAATCGGGGACAGAGGCTGGCTACACCTTC.

The chain employs TRBV19 and TRBJ1-2; 7 nucleotides align to TRBD1. The CDR3 totals 14 residues. Germline CDR1 reads LNHDA; CDR2 reads SQIVND (reference sequence). Trimming cost V 5 bases and J 3 bases; bases outside gene matches: 6. CDR3 residues: CASSARGGDYGYTF. DNA for the CDR3: TGTGCCAGTAGTGCAAGAGGGGGCGACTATGGCTACACCTTC.